Detailed here is one T cell receptor (beta chain). The antigen is unknown. The sample is drawn from a study of T cell repertoires in cytomegalovirus infection. Background on the study: Public TCR beta signatures were indicative of both CMV infection and a matching HLA type.

Study findings and constraints: Summed frequency of shared TCR beta families picked out CMV carriers who also had the relevant HLA. Clonotypes of TCR beta that were HLA-C-restricted and CMV-specific dominated the ex vivo response.

CDR1 and CDR2 (germline): MNHEY, SMNVEV (reference sequence). The CDR3 has 13 amino acids. The V and J ends lost 7 bases and 4 bases, in that order; junction bases with no gene match: 1. TCRdb passed the reads through MiXCR, listing each CDR3 protein once. The data show approximately 990,000 distinct CDR3 sequences, with roughly 31% seen just once and about 14% held by the top ten. This receptor was obtained from a human donor in good health (CMV status not recorded). Some clones in this sample may be carry-over from other donors' samples. J is TRBJ1-4 and V is TRBV27, with 9 bases fitting TRBD1. Sequences were derived from cultured CD8+ T cells from PBMCs, sampled from culture after CMV antigen stimulation. CDR3 DNA sequence: TGTGCCAGCACGACAGGGGGTAATGAAAAACTGTTTTTT. Its protein is CASTTGGNEKLFF.